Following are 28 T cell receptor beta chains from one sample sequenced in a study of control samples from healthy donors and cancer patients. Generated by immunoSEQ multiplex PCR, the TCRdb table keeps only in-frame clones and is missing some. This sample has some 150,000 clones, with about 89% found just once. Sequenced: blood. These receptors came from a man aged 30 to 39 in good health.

The CDR3 region is CASSLYMGESTGELFF. In nucleotides, the CDR3 is TGCGCCAGCAGCCTGTACATGGGGGAGTCTACCGGGGAGCTGTTTTTT. The V call is TRBV5-1, the J call TRBJ2-2; D may match TRBD1 or TRBD2 (5 bases each). The germline V and J ends were trimmed by 4 bases and 5 bases, with 18 bases remaining between them. This CDR3 is 16 amino acids long. Germline loops: CDR1 SGHRS, CDR2 YFSETQ.

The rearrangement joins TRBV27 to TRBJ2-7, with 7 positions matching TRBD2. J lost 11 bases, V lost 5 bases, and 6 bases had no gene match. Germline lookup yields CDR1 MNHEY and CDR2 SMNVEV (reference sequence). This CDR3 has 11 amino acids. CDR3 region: CASSIGLEEYF. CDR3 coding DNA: TGTGCCAGCAGTATTGGACTAGAGGAGTACTTC.

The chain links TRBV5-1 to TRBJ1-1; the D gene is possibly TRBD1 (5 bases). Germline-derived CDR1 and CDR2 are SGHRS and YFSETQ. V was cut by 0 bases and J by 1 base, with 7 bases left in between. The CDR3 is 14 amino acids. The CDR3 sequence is CASSLAGRNTEAFF. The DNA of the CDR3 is TGCGCCAGCAGCTTGGCAGGGAGGAACACTGAAGCTTTCTTT.

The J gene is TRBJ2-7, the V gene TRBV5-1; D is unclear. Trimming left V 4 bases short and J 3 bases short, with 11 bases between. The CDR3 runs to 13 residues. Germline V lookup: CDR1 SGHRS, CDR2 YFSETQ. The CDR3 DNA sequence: TGCGCCAGCAGCCCCGGTCGCGACTACGAGCAGTACTTC. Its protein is CASSPGRDYEQYF. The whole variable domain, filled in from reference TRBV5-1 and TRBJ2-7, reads KAGVTQTPRYLIKTRGQQVTLSCSPISGHRSVSWYQQTPGQGLQFLFEYFSETQRNKGNFPGRFSGRQFSNSRSEMNVSTLELGDSALYLCASSPGRDYEQYFGPGTRLTVT.

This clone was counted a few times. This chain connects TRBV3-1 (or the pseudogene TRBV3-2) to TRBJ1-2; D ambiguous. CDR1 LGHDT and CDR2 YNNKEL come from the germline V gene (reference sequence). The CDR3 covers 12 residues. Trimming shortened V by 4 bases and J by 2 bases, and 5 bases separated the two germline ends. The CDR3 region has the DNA TGTGCCAGCAGCCGACCGAACTATGGCTACACCTTC. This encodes CASSRPNYGYTF.

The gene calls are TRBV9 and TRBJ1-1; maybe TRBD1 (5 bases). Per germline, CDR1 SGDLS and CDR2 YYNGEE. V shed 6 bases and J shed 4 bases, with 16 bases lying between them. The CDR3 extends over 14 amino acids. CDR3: CASTPGGWGTEAFF. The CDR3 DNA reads TGTGCCAGCACTCCGGGGGGGTGGGGCACTGAAGCTTTCTTT. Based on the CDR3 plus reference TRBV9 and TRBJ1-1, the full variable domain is DSGVTQTPKHLITATGQRVTLRCSPRSGDLSVYWYQQSLDQGLQFLIQYYNGEERAKGNILERFSAQQFPDLHSELNLSSLELGDSALYFCASTPGGWGTEAFFGQGTRLTVV.

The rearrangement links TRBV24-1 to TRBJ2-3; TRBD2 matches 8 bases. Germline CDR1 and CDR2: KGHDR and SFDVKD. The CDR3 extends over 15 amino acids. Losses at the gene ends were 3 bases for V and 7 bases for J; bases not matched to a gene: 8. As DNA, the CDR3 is TGTGCCACCAGTGATGATCGGGAGGGCCAATATACGCAGTATTTT. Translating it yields CATSDDREGQYTQYF.

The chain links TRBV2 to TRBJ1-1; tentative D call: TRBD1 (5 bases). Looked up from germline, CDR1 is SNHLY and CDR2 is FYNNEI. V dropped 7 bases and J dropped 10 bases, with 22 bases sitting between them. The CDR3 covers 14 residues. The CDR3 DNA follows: TGTGCCAGCACCTACCCTCAGGGACCCCGCGGAGCTTTCTTT. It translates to CASTYPQGPRGAFF.

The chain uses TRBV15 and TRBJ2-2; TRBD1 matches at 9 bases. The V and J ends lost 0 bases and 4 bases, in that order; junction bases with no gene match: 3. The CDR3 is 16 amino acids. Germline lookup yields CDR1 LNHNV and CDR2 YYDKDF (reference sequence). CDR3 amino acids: CATSRDWGQGTGELFF. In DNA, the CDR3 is TGTGCCACCAGCAGAGATTGGGGACAGGGCACCGGGGAGCTGTTTTTT.

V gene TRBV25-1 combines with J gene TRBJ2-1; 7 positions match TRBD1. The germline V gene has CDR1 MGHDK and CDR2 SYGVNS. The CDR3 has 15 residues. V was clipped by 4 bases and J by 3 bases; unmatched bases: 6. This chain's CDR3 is CASSGRQGRYNEQFF. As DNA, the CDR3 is TGTGCCAGCAGTGGGCGACAGGGCCGCTACAATGAGCAGTTCTTC.

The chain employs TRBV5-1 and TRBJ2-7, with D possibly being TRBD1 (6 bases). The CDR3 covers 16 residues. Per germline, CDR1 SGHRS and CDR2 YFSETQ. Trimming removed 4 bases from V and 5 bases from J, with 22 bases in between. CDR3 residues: CASSPYGGIGTNEQYF. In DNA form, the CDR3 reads TGCGCCAGCAGCCCCTATGGGGGCATTGGGACAAACGAGCAGTACTTC.

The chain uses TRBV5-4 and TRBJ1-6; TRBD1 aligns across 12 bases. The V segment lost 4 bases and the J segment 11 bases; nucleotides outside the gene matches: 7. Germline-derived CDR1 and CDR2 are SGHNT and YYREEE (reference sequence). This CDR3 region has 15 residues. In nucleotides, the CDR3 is TGTGCCAGCAGCCCGGGGGGACAGGGGGCGGCACCCCTCCACTTT. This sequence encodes CASSPGGQGAAPLHF.

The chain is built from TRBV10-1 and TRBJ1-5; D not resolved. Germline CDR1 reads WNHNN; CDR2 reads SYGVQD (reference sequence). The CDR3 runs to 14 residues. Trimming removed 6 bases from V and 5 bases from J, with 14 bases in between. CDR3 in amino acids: CASRTRKRHQPQHF. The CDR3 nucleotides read TGCGCCAGCAGAACCCGAAAGAGACATCAGCCCCAGCATTTT.

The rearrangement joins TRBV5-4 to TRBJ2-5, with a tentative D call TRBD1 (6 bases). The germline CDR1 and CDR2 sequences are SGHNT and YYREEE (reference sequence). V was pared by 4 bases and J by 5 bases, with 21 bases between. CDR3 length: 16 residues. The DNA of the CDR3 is TGTGCCAGCAGCCAGGCCCCCGGGACAAAGATCGAGACCCAGTACTTC. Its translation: CASSQAPGTKIETQYF. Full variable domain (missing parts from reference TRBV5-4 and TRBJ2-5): ETGVTQSPTHLIKTRGQQVTLRCSSQSGHNTVSWYQQALGQGPQFIFQYYREEENGRGNFPPRFSGLQFPNYSSELNVNALELDDSALYLCASSQAPGTKIETQYFGPGTRLLVL.

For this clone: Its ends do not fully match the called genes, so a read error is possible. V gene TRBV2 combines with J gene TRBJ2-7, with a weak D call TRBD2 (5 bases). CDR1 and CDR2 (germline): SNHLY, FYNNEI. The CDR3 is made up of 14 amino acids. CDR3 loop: CASREGFGVYEQYF. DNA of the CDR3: TGTGCCAGCAGGGAAGGGTTCGGGGTCTACGAGCAGTACTTC. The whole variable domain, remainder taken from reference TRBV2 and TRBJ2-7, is EPEVTQTPSHQVTQMGQEVILRCVPISNHLYFYWYRQILGQKVEFLVSFYNNEISEKSEIFDDQFSVERPDGSNFTLKIRSTKLEDSAMYFCASREGFGVYEQYFGPGTRLTVT.

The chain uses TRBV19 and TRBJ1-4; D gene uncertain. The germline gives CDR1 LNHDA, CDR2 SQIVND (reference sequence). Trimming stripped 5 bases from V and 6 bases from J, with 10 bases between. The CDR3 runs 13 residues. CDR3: CASSDQVYEKLFF. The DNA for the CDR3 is TGTGCCAGTAGTGACCAGGTCTATGAAAAACTGTTTTTT.

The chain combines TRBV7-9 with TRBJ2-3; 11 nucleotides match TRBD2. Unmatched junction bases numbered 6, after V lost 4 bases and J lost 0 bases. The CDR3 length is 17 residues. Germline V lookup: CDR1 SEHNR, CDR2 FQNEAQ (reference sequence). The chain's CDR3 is CASSSGLADLSTDTQYF. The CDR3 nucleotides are TGTGCCAGCAGCTCGGGACTAGCGGATCTGAGCACAGATACGCAGTATTTT.

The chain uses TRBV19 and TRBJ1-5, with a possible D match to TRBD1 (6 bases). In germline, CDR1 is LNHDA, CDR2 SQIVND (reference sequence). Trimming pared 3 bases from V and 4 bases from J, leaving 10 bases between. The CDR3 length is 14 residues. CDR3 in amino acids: CASSIRTVNQPQHF. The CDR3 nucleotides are TGTGCCAGTAGTATCCGGACAGTAAATCAGCCCCAGCATTTT.

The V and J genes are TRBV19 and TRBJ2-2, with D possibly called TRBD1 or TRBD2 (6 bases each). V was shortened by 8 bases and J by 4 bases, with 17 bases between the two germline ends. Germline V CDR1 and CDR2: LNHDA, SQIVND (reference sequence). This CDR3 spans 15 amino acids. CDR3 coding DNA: TGTGCCAGTGCGACTAGGGGGTTGGGCACCGGGGAGCTGTTTTTT. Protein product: CASATRGLGTGELFF.

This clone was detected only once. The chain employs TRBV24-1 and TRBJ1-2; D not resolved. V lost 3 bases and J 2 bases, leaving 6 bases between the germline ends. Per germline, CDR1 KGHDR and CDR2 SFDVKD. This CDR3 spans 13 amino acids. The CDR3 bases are TGTGCCACCAGTGATCCCCAGAACTATGGCTACACCTTC. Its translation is CATSDPQNYGYTF.

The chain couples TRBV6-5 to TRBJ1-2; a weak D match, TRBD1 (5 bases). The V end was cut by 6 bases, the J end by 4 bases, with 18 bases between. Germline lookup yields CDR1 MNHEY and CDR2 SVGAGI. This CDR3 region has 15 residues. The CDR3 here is CASRMGGAWGYGYTF. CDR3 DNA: TGTGCCAGCAGGATGGGTGGGGCATGGGGCTATGGCTACACCTTC.

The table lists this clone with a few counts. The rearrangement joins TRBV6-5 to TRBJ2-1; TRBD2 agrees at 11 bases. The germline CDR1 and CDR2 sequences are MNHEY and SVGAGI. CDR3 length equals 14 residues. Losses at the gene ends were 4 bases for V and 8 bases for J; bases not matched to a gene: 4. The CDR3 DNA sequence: TGTGCCAGCAGTTTAGCGGGGGGGCTATATGAGCAGTTCTTC. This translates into CASSLAGGLYEQFF.

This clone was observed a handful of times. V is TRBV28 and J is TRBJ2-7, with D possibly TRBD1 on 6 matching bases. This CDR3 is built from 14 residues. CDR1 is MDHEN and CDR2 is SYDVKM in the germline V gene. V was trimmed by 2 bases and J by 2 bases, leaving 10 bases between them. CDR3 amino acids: CASSLGQPPYEQYF. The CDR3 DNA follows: TGTGCCAGCAGTTTAGGACAGCCCCCCTACGAGCAGTACTTC.

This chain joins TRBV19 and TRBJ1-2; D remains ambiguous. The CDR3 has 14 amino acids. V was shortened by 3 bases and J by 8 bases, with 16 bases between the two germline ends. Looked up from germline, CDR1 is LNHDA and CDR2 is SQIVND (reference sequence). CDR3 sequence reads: CASSIVWAGDGYTF. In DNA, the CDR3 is TGTGCCAGTAGTATTGTTTGGGCAGGAGACGGCTACACCTTC.

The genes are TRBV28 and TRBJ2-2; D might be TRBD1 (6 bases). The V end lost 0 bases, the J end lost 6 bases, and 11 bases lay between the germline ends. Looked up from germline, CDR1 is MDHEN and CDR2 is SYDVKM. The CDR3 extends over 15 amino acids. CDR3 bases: TGTGCCAGCAGTTTATGGAAGCAGGGGTCCGGGGAGCTGTTTTTT. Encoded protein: CASSLWKQGSGELFF.

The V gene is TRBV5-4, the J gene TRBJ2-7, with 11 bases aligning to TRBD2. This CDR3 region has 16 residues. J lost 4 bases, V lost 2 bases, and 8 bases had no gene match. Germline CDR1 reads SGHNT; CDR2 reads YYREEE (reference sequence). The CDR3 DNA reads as TGTGCCAGCAGCTTCCCGGGGACTAGCGGAAAATACGAGCAGTACTTC. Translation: CASSFPGTSGKYEQYF.

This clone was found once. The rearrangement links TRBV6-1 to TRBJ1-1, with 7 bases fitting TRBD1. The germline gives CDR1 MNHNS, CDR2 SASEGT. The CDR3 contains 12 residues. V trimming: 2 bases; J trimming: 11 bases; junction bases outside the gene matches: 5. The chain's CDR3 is CASSETTGRAFF. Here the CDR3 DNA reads TGTGCCAGCAGTGAAACGACAGGGAGGGCTTTCTTT.

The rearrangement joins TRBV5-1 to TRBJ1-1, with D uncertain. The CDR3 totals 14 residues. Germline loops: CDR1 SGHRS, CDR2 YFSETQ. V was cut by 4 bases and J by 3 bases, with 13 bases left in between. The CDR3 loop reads CASSAVAVDTEAFF. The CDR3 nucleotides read TGCGCCAGCAGCGCGGTGGCAGTTGACACTGAAGCTTTCTTT.